A single sample is the source of the 14 T cell receptor beta chains below, sequenced in a study of blood T cell repertoires in COVID-19. Profiled with immunoSEQ multiplex PCR; TCRdb holds only in-frame clones, not every one. This sample has over 200,000 clones; 92% occur once, and the top ten carry 0.82%. Input material: peripheral blood. The origin of the receptors is a man between 60 and 75 years old with COVID-19, enrolled during active disease.

Written as DNA, the CDR3 is TGTGCCAGTAGCGTGACAGGGAATTCACCCCTCCACTTT. This encodes CASSVTGNSPLHF. The rearrangement uses TRBV19 and TRBJ1-6; 7 positions match TRBD1. Per the germline V gene, CDR1 is LNHDA and CDR2 is SQIVND (reference sequence). J gave up 7 bases and V 6 bases, and 3 bases lay outside the gene matches. This CDR3 is 13 amino acids long.

This chain uses TRBV28 with TRBJ2-7; tentatively, D is TRBD1 (7 bases). Trimming left V 4 bases short and J 3 bases short, with 22 bases between. Germline CDR1 reads MDHEN; CDR2 reads SYDVKM. There are 17 residues in the CDR3. CDR3 in DNA: TGTGCCAGCAGTTCAACTAAGGCGGGACAGTACCTCTACGAGCAGTACTTC. As protein: CASSSTKAGQYLYEQYF. Complete variable domain (other parts from reference TRBV28 and TRBJ2-7): DVKVTQSSRYLVKRTGEKVFLECVQDMDHENMFWYRQDPGLGLRLIYFSYDVKMKEKGDIPEGYSVSREKKERFSLILESASTNQTSMYLCASSSTKAGQYLYEQYFGPGTRLTVT.

The CDR3 nucleotides read TGTGCCAGCAGTTTTTCGGGGTCGAACACTGAAGCTTTCTTT. It specifies CASSFSGSNTEAFF. This chain uses TRBV27 with TRBJ1-1; D unresolved. V dropped 3 bases and J dropped 1 base, with 9 bases sitting between them. CDR1 and CDR2 (germline): MNHEY, SMNVEV (reference sequence). The CDR3 has 14 amino acids.

This sequence joins TRBV6-2 or TRBV6-3 and TRBJ2-7; 13 bases fit TRBD2. Trimming took 6 bases from V and 0 from J; bases not matched to a gene: 8. Germline CDR1 reads MNHEY; CDR2 reads SVGEGT. There are 17 residues in the CDR3. CDR3 sequence reads: CASSRWGTSGNSYEQYF. CDR3 coding DNA: TGTGCCAGCAGCCGCTGGGGGACTAGCGGGAACTCCTACGAGCAGTACTTC.

The J gene is TRBJ2-1, the V gene TRBV7-3; 9 bases are a match to TRBD2. Germline V gene data show CDR1 as SGHTA and CDR2 as FQGTGA. V dropped 5 bases and J dropped 0; count of bases not matched to a gene: 5. CDR3 length: 16 amino acids. The CDR3 sequence: CASSLLAGSSYNEQFF. In DNA form, the CDR3 reads TGTGCCAGCAGCCTTCTAGCGGGAAGCTCCTACAATGAGCAGTTCTTC.

The chain uses TRBV6-5 and TRBJ1-2, with 9 bases identical to TRBD1. The J segment lost 5 bases and the V segment lost 7 bases, leaving 5 bases of the junction unmatched. Germline CDR1 MNHEY, CDR2 SVGAGI. CDR3 length: 13 residues. The CDR3 DNA sequence: TGTGCCAGCACCGCAGGGACAGGGTATGGCTACACCTTC. Encoded protein: CASTAGTGYGYTF.

The V and J genes are TRBV24-1 and TRBJ1-1; no definite D call. Germline-derived CDR1 and CDR2 are KGHDR and SFDVKD. V lost 3 bases, J lost 3 bases, and 13 bases lay in between. This CDR3 contains 15 residues. The CDR3 is CATSDRVGTHTEAFF. CDR3 in DNA: TGTGCCACCAGTGATCGGGTAGGCACTCACACTGAAGCTTTCTTT.

The V gene is TRBV3-1 (or the pseudogene TRBV3-2), the J gene TRBJ1-6; D gene unclear. Between the trimmed V and J ends, which lost 1 base and 7 bases, there was a span of 14 bases. CDR3 length equals 16 residues. The germline CDR1 and CDR2 sequences are LGHDT and YNNKEL (reference sequence). In DNA, the CDR3 is TGTGCCAGCAGCCAAGGCGGGTCCGTGGGAAATTCACCCCTCCACTTT. Translating gives CASSQGGSVGNSPLHF.

The chain recombines TRBV5-1 with TRBJ2-4, with TRBD2 matching over 7 bases. This CDR3 comprises 14 residues. V shed 4 bases, J shed 8 bases, and the junction held 9 bases outside the gene matches. In germline, CDR1 is SGHRS, CDR2 YFSETQ. The CDR3 DNA is TGCGCCAGCAGCCCGAGCGGGATAGGGGACATTCAGTACTTC. Translating gives CASSPSGIGDIQYF.

The chain uses TRBV7-6 and TRBJ2-1; no definite D call. The V end was cut by 2 bases, the J end by 8 bases, with 16 bases between. Germline V gene sequence: CDR1 SGHVS, CDR2 FNYEAQ. The CDR3 consists of 15 residues. CDR3 residues: CASSLPMASLYEQFF. CDR3 sequence (DNA): TGTGCCAGCAGCTTACCGATGGCTAGTTTATATGAGCAGTTCTTC.

This clone was found once. This chain links TRBV4-2 with TRBJ1-2, with TRBD1 identical over 11 bases. V gave up 0 bases and J gave up 8 bases; unmatched junction bases: 8. Germline loops: CDR1 LGHNA, CDR2 YNFKEQ. This CDR3 has 16 amino acids. CDR3: CASSQDGTGGGGGYTF. Here the CDR3 DNA reads TGTGCCAGCAGCCAAGATGGGACAGGGGGAGGAGGGGGCTACACCTTC.

The V gene is TRBV7-9, the J gene TRBJ1-2, with TRBD1 identical over 8 bases. The CDR3 is 13 amino acids. Germline V CDR1 and CDR2: SEHNR, FQNEAQ (reference sequence). V trimming: 5 bases; J trimming: 5 bases; junction bases outside the gene matches: 4. As DNA, the CDR3 is TGTGCCAGCAGCCGGACAGGGTCATATGGCTACACCTTC. Its protein product is CASSRTGSYGYTF. Complete variable domain (other parts from reference TRBV7-9 and TRBJ1-2): DTGVSQNPRHKITKRGQNVTFRCDPISEHNRLYWYRQTLGQGPEFLTYFQNEAQLEKSRLLSDRFSAERPKGSFSTLEIQRTEQGDSAMYLCASSRTGSYGYTFGSGTRLTVV.

The V call is TRBV19, the J call TRBJ2-1; 7 bases are shared with TRBD1. Germline V gene lookup returns CDR1 LNHDA and CDR2 SQIVND (reference sequence). Trimming at V came to 4 bases and at J to 3 bases, leaving 0 bases not matched to a gene. The CDR3 sequence is 13 residues long. The CDR3 protein is CASSRTGYNEQFF. The CDR3 DNA sequence: TGTGCCAGTAGTAGGACAGGCTACAATGAGCAGTTCTTC.

The chain is built from TRBV29-1 and TRBJ1-1; D unclear. With 7 bases removed from V and 1 base from J, the gap between germline ends came to 7 bases. The CDR3 runs 11 residues. Germline V gene data show CDR1 as SQVTM and CDR2 as ANQGSEA. The CDR3 nucleotides read TGCAGCGGGGCACCGAACACTGAAGCTTTCTTT. Translated, it gives CSGAPNTEAFF.